These T cell receptor beta chains were read from a single sample in a study of cytomegalovirus exposure and HLA in healthy donors. This table comes from immunoSEQ multiplex PCR, and its TCRdb copy is limited to in-frame clones, with some not included. The table includes just over 150,000 clones, 75% to 80% detected once. Sequencing was done on a sample of PBMCs. These receptors were collected from a woman aged 50 to 60 in good health and CMV-seropositive. Each CDR3 is given with its conserved first and last residue. The order of the fields is D gene, V gene, J gene, clone size, CDR3 DNA, CDR3 protein. The D gene is left open where the match is weak. Clone size appears in some rows only: once, few, many, or a class for an expanded clone.

NA	TRBV28	TRBJ1-2	once	TGTGCCAGCAGACTGACAGGAAACTATGGCTACACCTTC	CASRLTGNYGYTF
NA	TRBV6-5	TRBJ1-2	few	TGTGCCAGCAGCCCAATACCGGGACTCTATGGCTACACCTTC	CASSPIPGLYGYTF
NA	TRBV5-3	TRBJ2-3	NA	TGTGCCAGAAGCACCGACAGTGGAGGCACAGATACGCAGTATTTT	CARSTDSGGTDTQYF
NA	TRBV30	TRBJ1-5	NA	TGTGCCTGGAGTAGACAGGCCGGGAATCAGCCCCAGCATTTT	CAWSRQAGNQPQHF
NA	TRBV29-1	TRBJ1-4	NA	TGCAGCGTCGCTAGAACAACTAATGAAAAACTGTTTTTT	CSVARTTNEKLFF
TRBD1	TRBV7-8	TRBJ1-2	NA	TGTGCCAGCAGCTTAACGGACAGGGGATATGGCTACACCTTC	CASSLTDRGYGYTF
NA	TRBV2	TRBJ1-2	NA	TGTGCCAGCAGTGAGGGCCGTCGGCCGGCTGGCTACACCTTC	CASSEGRRPAGYTF
TRBD1	TRBV15	TRBJ2-5	NA	TGTGCCACCAGCAGCCCAGGGGGCTTAGGGACCCAGTACTTC	CATSSPGGLGTQYF
TRBD2	TRBV5-1	TRBJ2-7	NA	TGCGCCAGCAGCTTGGGGAGCGGGGGAGTCGACGAGCAGTACTTC	CASSLGSGGVDEQYF
TRBD2	TRBV5-1	TRBJ2-7	NA	TGCGCCAGCAGCTTGGCTAGCGGGGGGACTTACGAGCAGTACTTC	CASSLASGGTYEQYF
NA	TRBV5-1	TRBJ1-5	NA	TGCGCCAGCAGCTTCTCATCTGGGGGAGGTCAGCCCCAGCATTTT	CASSFSSGGGQPQHF
NA	TRBV6-6	TRBJ2-7	NA	TGTGCCAGCATTCCGCAGGGATCCATCTACGAGCAGTACTTC	CASIPQGSIYEQYF
NA	TRBV29-1	TRBJ2-1	NA	TGCAGCGTTATTCCCGCTGTAACAGCAAACAATGAGCAGTTCTTC	CSVIPAVTANNEQFF
TRBD1	TRBV2	TRBJ1-5	NA	TGTGCCAGCAGTACGACAGGGTATAGCAATCAGCCCCAGCATTTT	CASSTTGYSNQPQHF
TRBD1	TRBV10-3	TRBJ2-3	once	TGTGCCATCAGTAGAACCGGGACAGGGGGCACAGATACGCAGTATTTT	CAISRTGTGGTDTQYF
NA	TRBV15	TRBJ1-2	few	TGTGCCACCAGCAGTCCGCGCGGCTACACCTTC	CATSSPRGYTF